A selection of T cell receptor beta chains follows, all from one sample in a study of blood T cells in healthy people across ages. TCRdb used MiXCR to reprocess the 5' RACE reads, holding one entry per CDR3 protein. Of some 1.4 million distinct CDR3 sequences in the sample, about 43% were seen once. Sequencing input: blood. These receptor sequences come from a woman aged 18-30 years in good health. The CDR3 runs from the conserved cysteine through the conserved F or W. Fields, in order: CDR3 DNA, CDR3 protein, V gene, D gene, J gene, clone size. The D gene is left open where the match is weak. Size values are once, few and many counts, or a class for expanded clones, and some rows have none.

CDR3 DNA: TGTGCCAGCAGCAAAGTTCTTGGACTCCGGACAGGGGGCTACACCTTC; CDR3 protein: CASSKVLGLRTGGYTF; V gene: TRBV21-1; D gene: .; J gene: TRBJ1-2; clone size: .
CDR3 DNA: TGTGCCAGCAGCCCCGGGGCTTTCAATCAGCCCCAGCATTTT; CDR3 protein: CASSPGAFNQPQHF; V gene: TRBV27; D gene: .; J gene: TRBJ1-5; clone size: few
CDR3 DNA: TGCAGCGTTGTGTCGGGATCCACGGATACGCAGTATTTT; CDR3 protein: CSVVSGSTDTQYF; V gene: TRBV29-1; D gene: .; J gene: TRBJ2-3; clone size: many
CDR3 DNA: TGTGCCAGCAGCGTGGTCGGCAGGACCTACGAGCAGTACTTC; CDR3 protein: CASSVVGRTYEQYF; V gene: TRBV5-6; D gene: .; J gene: TRBJ2-7; clone size: once
CDR3 DNA: TGCGCCAGCAGCTCCGGGACAGGCGAGGGTCAGCCCCAGCATTTT; CDR3 protein: CASSSGTGEGQPQHF; V gene: TRBV5-1; D gene: TRBD1; J gene: TRBJ1-5; clone size: few
CDR3 DNA: TGTGCCAGCAGTTACTCCGGGATAGCGGGCAGGGAAGATACGCAGTATTTT; CDR3 protein: CASSYSGIAGREDTQYF; V gene: TRBV6-5; D gene: TRBD2; J gene: TRBJ2-3; clone size: few
CDR3 DNA: TGTGCCAGCAGTATAGGGACAGACGGGGGCTACACCTTC; CDR3 protein: CASSIGTDGGYTF; V gene: TRBV27; D gene: TRBD1; J gene: TRBJ1-2; clone size: .
CDR3 DNA: TGCGCCAGCCTCATAAGCAGGCCAAGCACAGATACGCAGTATTTT; CDR3 protein: CASLISRPSTDTQYF; V gene: TRBV5-1; D gene: .; J gene: TRBJ2-3; clone size: .
CDR3 DNA: TGCGCCAGCAGTGTGCGGGAGGCGTACAATGAGCAGTTCTTC; CDR3 protein: CASSVREAYNEQFF; V gene: TRBV10-2; D gene: TRBD2; J gene: TRBJ2-1; clone size: many
CDR3 DNA: TGTGCCTGGAACCTTCTGGGCGAGCAGTACTTC; CDR3 protein: CAWNLLGEQYF; V gene: TRBV30; D gene: .; J gene: TRBJ2-7; clone size: few
CDR3 DNA: TGCAGTGCTAGACTCGGGACTAGCGGGAGTCCCGAGCAGTACTTC; CDR3 protein: CSARLGTSGSPEQYF; V gene: TRBV20-1; D gene: TRBD2; J gene: TRBJ2-7; clone size: few
CDR3 DNA: TGTGCCAGCAGTTTACAGGGGGTAGATGAAGCTTTCTTT; CDR3 protein: CASSLQGVDEAFF; V gene: TRBV27; D gene: TRBD1; J gene: TRBJ1-1; clone size: .
CDR3 DNA: TGTGCCAGCAGCTTGGGGGACAGTTCCTTCTCTGGAAACACCATATATTTT; CDR3 protein: CASSLGDSSFSGNTIYF; V gene: TRBV5-5; D gene: TRBD1; J gene: TRBJ1-3; clone size: .
CDR3 DNA: TGTGCCACTAAGGTCACCGGGAATTCCTACGAGCAGTACTTC; CDR3 protein: CATKVTGNSYEQYF; V gene: TRBV19; D gene: .; J gene: TRBJ2-7; clone size: .
CDR3 DNA: TGTGCCAGCAGAGGGAGCGCCCCCACAGATACGCAGTATTTT; CDR3 protein: CASRGSAPTDTQYF; V gene: TRBV3-1; D gene: .; J gene: TRBJ2-3; clone size: .
CDR3 DNA: TGTGCCAGCAGTTACATCCAGGGCGGCAATCAGCCCCAGCATTTT; CDR3 protein: CASSYIQGGNQPQHF; V gene: TRBV6-5; D gene: .; J gene: TRBJ1-5; clone size: .
CDR3 DNA: TGCAGTGCTAGAGCCGGGGGACTAGCGGGAGTGGGGAGCACAGATACGCAGTATTTT; CDR3 protein: CSARAGGLAGVGSTDTQYF; V gene: TRBV20-1; D gene: TRBD2; J gene: TRBJ2-3; clone size: .
CDR3 DNA: TGTGCCAGCAGTTACTCCTGGACAGGGTTAGAGCAGTACTTC; CDR3 protein: CASSYSWTGLEQYF; V gene: TRBV6-5; D gene: TRBD1; J gene: TRBJ2-7; clone size: few
CDR3 DNA: TGCAGTGCTGAGCCGGGACTAGCGGGAGGCCCTAAGTTCTTC; CDR3 protein: CSAEPGLAGGPKFF; V gene: TRBV20-1; D gene: TRBD2; J gene: TRBJ2-1; clone size: .
CDR3 DNA: TGTGCCAGCCTCGACAGGGATGGTTACGACTATGGCTACACCTTC; CDR3 protein: CASLDRDGYDYGYTF; V gene: TRBV2; D gene: TRBD1; J gene: TRBJ1-2; clone size: few
CDR3 DNA: TGCGCCAGCAGCCCTCTAGTAGGGCGGGGGTACCTCCTCACAGATACGCAGTATTTT; CDR3 protein: CASSPLVGRGYLLTDTQYF; V gene: TRBV5-1; D gene: TRBD2; J gene: TRBJ2-3; clone size: .
CDR3 DNA: TGCAGTGCCCTTTCGGGGACAGGGGATAACGAGCAGTACTTC; CDR3 protein: CSALSGTGDNEQYF; V gene: TRBV20-1; D gene: TRBD1; J gene: TRBJ2-7; clone size: .
CDR3 DNA: TGTGCCAGCAGCCCTAACAGGGCAGGCTACGAGCAGTACTTC; CDR3 protein: CASSPNRAGYEQYF; V gene: TRBV16; D gene: .; J gene: TRBJ2-7; clone size: .
CDR3 DNA: TGTGCCAGCAGCTTGGTGGGGTCAGGGGGCATGGATGAGCAGTTCTTC; CDR3 protein: CASSLVGSGGMDEQFF; V gene: TRBV5-4; D gene: TRBD1; J gene: TRBJ2-1; clone size: .
CDR3 DNA: TGCGCCAGCAGCCAAGAGCCTAGCAATCAGCCCCAGCATTTT; CDR3 protein: CASSQEPSNQPQHF; V gene: TRBV4-1; D gene: .; J gene: TRBJ1-5; clone size: .
CDR3 DNA: TGTGCCAGCAGCTTAGAGTCCCGACAGGGTAGCAATCAGCCCCAGCATTTT; CDR3 protein: CASSLESRQGSNQPQHF; V gene: TRBV11-1; D gene: TRBD1; J gene: TRBJ1-5; clone size: once
CDR3 DNA: TGCGCCAGCAGCCAAGACGATAGAGGCTACACCTTC; CDR3 protein: CASSQDDRGYTF; V gene: TRBV4-1; D gene: .; J gene: TRBJ1-2; clone size: many
CDR3 DNA: TGTGCCAGTAGTATCGAGCGGGATATCGATGAGCAGTACTTC; CDR3 protein: CASSIERDIDEQYF; V gene: TRBV19; D gene: TRBD2; J gene: TRBJ2-7; clone size: .
CDR3 DNA: TGTGCCAGCAGTCCTAGGACGGTGCTCTCCTATGGCTACACCTTC; CDR3 protein: CASSPRTVLSYGYTF; V gene: TRBV7-8; D gene: .; J gene: TRBJ1-2; clone size: .
CDR3 DNA: TGTGCCAGCACGTTCGGGTTATCATCTTATGGCTACACCTTC; CDR3 protein: CASTFGLSSYGYTF; V gene: TRBV12-3/TRBV12-4; D gene: .; J gene: TRBJ1-2; clone size: .
CDR3 DNA: TGTGCCAGCAGCTTAATGGTGACTAGCGCTAGCGACAATGAGCAGTTCTTC; CDR3 protein: CASSLMVTSASDNEQFF; V gene: TRBV7-9; D gene: TRBD2; J gene: TRBJ2-1; clone size: few
CDR3 DNA: TGCAGCGTTGTGTTGTCCAGGGGCAATGAGCAGTTCTTC; CDR3 protein: CSVVLSRGNEQFF; V gene: TRBV29-1; D gene: .; J gene: TRBJ2-1; clone size: .
CDR3 DNA: TGTGCCAGCAGCTTCCAAGGGGGGGAAAGCAATCAGCCCCAGCATTTT; CDR3 protein: CASSFQGGESNQPQHF; V gene: TRBV7-2; D gene: .; J gene: TRBJ1-5; clone size: .
CDR3 DNA: TGTGCCAGCAGTTACTCGGACGTGGGAGCGGGATACAATGAGCAGTTCTTC; CDR3 protein: CASSYSDVGAGYNEQFF; V gene: TRBV6-5; D gene: TRBD2; J gene: TRBJ2-1; clone size: .
CDR3 DNA: TGTGCCAGCAGCTTAATTTACCTAGAGCAAGAGACCCAGTACTTC; CDR3 protein: CASSLIYLEQETQYF; V gene: TRBV7-8; D gene: .; J gene: TRBJ2-5; clone size: few
CDR3 DNA: TGCAGTGCTAGACCCAGGGAGAACTACAATGAGCAGTTCTTC; CDR3 protein: CSARPRENYNEQFF; V gene: TRBV20-1; D gene: .; J gene: TRBJ2-1; clone size: .
CDR3 DNA: TGTGCCAGCAGTCCGGCGGGCGGGGGACACACAGATACGCAGTATTTT; CDR3 protein: CASSPAGGGHTDTQYF; V gene: TRBV12-3/TRBV12-4; D gene: .; J gene: TRBJ2-3; clone size: .